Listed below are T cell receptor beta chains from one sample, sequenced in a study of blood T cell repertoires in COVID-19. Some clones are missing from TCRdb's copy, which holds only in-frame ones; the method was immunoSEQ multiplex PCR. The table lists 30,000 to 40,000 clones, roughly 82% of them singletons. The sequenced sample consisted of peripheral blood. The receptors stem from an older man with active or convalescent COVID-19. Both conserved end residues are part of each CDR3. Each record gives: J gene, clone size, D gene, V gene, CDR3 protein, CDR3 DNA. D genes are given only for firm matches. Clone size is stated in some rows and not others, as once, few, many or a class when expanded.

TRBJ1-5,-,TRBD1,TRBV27,CASSRTGKGQPQHF,TGTGCCAGCAGTCGGACAGGGAAGGGTCAGCCCCAGCATTTT
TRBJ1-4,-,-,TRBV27,CASSLQGFGTNEKLFF,TGTGCCAGCAGTTTACAGGGGTTTGGCACTAATGAAAAACTGTTTTTT
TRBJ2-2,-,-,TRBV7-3,CASSWAFGGGSHGELFF,TGTGCCAGCAGCTGGGCCTTTGGAGGGGGCTCGCACGGGGAGCTGTTTTTT
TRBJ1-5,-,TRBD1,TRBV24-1,CATSPSPGTGAFQPQHF,TGTGCCACCAGTCCTTCACCGGGGACAGGCGCTTTTCAGCCCCAGCATTTT
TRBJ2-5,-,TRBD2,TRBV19,CASSTRTSGQETQYF,TGTGCCAGTAGTACGCGGACTAGCGGACAAGAGACCCAGTACTTC
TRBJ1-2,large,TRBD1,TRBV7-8,CASSRRDRVWRGYTF,TGTGCCAGCAGCCGCCGGGACAGGGTATGGCGCGGCTACACCTTC
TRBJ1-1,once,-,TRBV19,CASSIEQGEKAFF,TGTGCCAGTAGTATAGAACAGGGAGAGAAAGCTTTCTTT
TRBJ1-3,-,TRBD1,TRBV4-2,CASSLDRITTNSGNTIYF,TGTGCCAGCAGCCTGGACAGGATCACGACGAACTCTGGAAACACCATATATTTT
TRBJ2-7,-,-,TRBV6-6,CASSYSSREWGEQYF,TGTGCCAGCAGTTACTCGTCGAGGGAGTGGGGCGAGCAGTACTTC
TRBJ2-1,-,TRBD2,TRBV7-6,CASSLAPLAAGDYNEQFF,TGTGCCAGCAGCTTAGCGCCCCTGGCGGCGGGGGACTACAATGAGCAGTTCTTC
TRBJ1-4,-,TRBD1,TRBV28,CASSLRTGWAEKLFF,TGTGCCAGCAGCCTGAGGACAGGGTGGGCTGAAAAACTGTTTTTT
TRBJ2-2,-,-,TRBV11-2,CASSSLRPRLGTGELFF,TGTGCCAGCAGCTCCTTACGTCCGAGACTAGGGACCGGGGAGCTGTTTTTT
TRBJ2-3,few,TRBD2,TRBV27,CASSLGGTKNTDTQYF,TGTGCCAGCAGTTTGGGGGGGACGAAGAACACAGATACGCAGTATTTT
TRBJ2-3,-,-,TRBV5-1,CASSPSQGNTQYF,TGCGCCAGCAGCCCGAGTCAGGGGAACACGCAGTATTTT
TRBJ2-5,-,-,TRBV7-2,CASSLSGGDQETQYF,TGTGCCAGCAGCTTATCAGGAGGGGATCAAGAGACCCAGTACTTC
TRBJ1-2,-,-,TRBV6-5,CASRGDYGYTF,TGTGCCAGCCGCGGGGATTATGGCTACACCTTC
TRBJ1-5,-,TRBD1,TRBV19,CASRNRGMGNQPQHF,TGTGCCAGTAGAAACAGGGGGATGGGCAATCAGCCCCAGCATTTT
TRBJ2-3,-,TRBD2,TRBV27,CATRLALSTDTQYF,TGTGCCACCCGACTAGCCCTGAGCACAGATACGCAGTATTTT
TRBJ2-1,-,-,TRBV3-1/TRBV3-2,CASSLLQGTLNEQFF,TGTGCCAGCAGCCTACTACAGGGTACCCTCAATGAGCAGTTCTTC
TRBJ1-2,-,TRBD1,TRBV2,CASSAGRGERYTF,TGTGCCAGCAGCGCAGGCAGGGGGGAACGCTACACCTTC
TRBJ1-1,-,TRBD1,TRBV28,CASSSFQGVWTEAFF,TGTGCCAGCAGTTCTTTCCAGGGGGTGTGGACTGAAGCTTTCTTT
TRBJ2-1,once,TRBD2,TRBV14,CASTASGAYNEQFF,TGTGCCAGCACCGCTAGCGGGGCCTACAATGAGCAGTTCTTC
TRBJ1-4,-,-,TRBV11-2,CASSLIIDLNEKLFF,TGTGCCAGCAGCTTGATAATCGACTTAAATGAAAAACTGTTTTTT
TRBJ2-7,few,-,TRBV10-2,CASSEDYFPYEQYF,TGCGCCAGCAGTGAGGACTACTTTCCCTACGAGCAGTACTTC
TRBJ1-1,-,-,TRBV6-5,CAVSRGGTEAFF,TGTGCCGTTAGTAGGGGGGGGACTGAAGCTTTCTTT
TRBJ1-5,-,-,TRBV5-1,CASSRTSGVNQPQHF,TGCGCCAGCAGCCGGACATCGGGCGTGAATCAGCCCCAGCATTTT
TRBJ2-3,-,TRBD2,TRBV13,CASSLKTSGASTDTQYF,TGTGCCAGCAGCTTAAAGACTAGCGGGGCTAGCACAGATACGCAGTATTTT
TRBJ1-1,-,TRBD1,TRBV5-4,CASSFEWTGGAEAFF,TGTGCCAGCAGCTTCGAATGGACAGGGGGTGCCGAAGCTTTCTTT
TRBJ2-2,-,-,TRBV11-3,CASSLGPGDTGELFF,TGTGCCAGCAGCTTAGGTCCAGGGGACACCGGGGAGCTGTTTTTT
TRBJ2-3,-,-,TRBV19,CASSKAGTDTQYF,TGTGCCAGTAGTAAGGCGGGCACAGATACGCAGTATTTT
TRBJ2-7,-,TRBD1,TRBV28,CASSRGTGLYEQYF,TGTGCCAGCAGTAGGGGGACAGGGCTCTACGAGCAGTACTTC
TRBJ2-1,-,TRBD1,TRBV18,CASSLGTGGHNEQFF,TGTGCCAGCTCACTCGGGACAGGGGGCCACAATGAGCAGTTCTTC
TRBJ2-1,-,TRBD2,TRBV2,CASGGTSGRASNEQFF,TGTGCCAGCGGCGGGACTAGCGGGAGGGCCTCCAATGAGCAGTTCTTC
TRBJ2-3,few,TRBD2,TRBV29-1,CSVEPGTRGTDTQYF,TGCAGCGTTGAACCCGGGACTAGAGGCACAGATACGCAGTATTTT
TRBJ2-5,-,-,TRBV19,CASSPVGSQGETQYF,TGTGCCAGTAGTCCGGTCGGGAGCCAGGGAGAGACCCAGTACTTC
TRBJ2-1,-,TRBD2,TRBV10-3,CATSEAGEANEQFF,TGTGCCACATCCGAGGCGGGAGAGGCCAATGAGCAGTTCTTC
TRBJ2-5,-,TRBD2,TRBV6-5,CASSSGRGETQYF,TGTGCCAGCAGTAGCGGGAGAGGGGAGACCCAGTACTTC
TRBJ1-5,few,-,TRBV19,CASSIEGARNQPQHF,TGTGCCAGTAGTATAGAGGGGGCTCGCAATCAGCCCCAGCATTTT
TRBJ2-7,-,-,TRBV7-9,CASTSLTGRYEQYF,TGTGCCAGCACCTCTTTGACAGGACGATACGAGCAGTACTTC
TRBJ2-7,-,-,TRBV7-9,CASSLASPGSYEQYF,TGTGCCAGCAGCTTAGCGTCACCGGGCTCCTACGAGCAGTACTTC